Listed here are 27 T cell receptor beta chains from one sample, sequenced in a study of a mutant IDH1 vaccine in newly diagnosed glioma. Sequencing was performed with immunoSEQ multiplex PCR; in TCRdb, only in-frame clones are kept and a portion is missing. The table shows 60,000 to 70,000 clones, with around four fifths occurring only once. What these receptors recognize is not known. Indicated time point: week 47, end of study. Mutant IDH1 20-mer peptide, at 300 ug, made up each vaccine dose, with topical imiquimod. Material: PBMCs, obtained from a glioma patient whose treatment included an IDH1 peptide vaccine. The receptors were sampled from a man younger than 45 with glioma.

The sample holds a few counts of this clone. V and J are TRBV12-5 and TRBJ1-1; unclear D gene. The V end lost 8 bases, the J end lost 1 base, and 11 bases lay between the germline ends. Germline V gives CDR1 LGHNT, CDR2 FRNRAP. The CDR3 runs to 13 residues. The DNA of the CDR3 is TGTGCTAGTTACGGTTGGCAGAACACTGAAGCTTTCTTT. The encoded protein is CASYGWQNTEAFF.

The chain carries TRBV11-2 and TRBJ1-2; TRBD1 might be the D (5 bases). CDR1 and CDR2 (germline): SGHAT, FQNNGV. The V end was cut by 3 bases, the J end by 4 bases, with 21 bases between. The CDR3 loop spans 17 amino acids. The CDR3: CASSFGGGRGSFYGYTF. The CDR3, as DNA: TGTGCCAGCAGCTTTGGAGGCGGGAGGGGCAGTTTCTATGGCTACACCTTC.

The chain employs TRBV6-5 and TRBJ1-2, with D perhaps TRBD1 (6 bases). This CDR3 comprises 15 residues. Germline values: CDR1 MNHEY, CDR2 SVGAGI. The V end was cut by 6 bases, the J end by 6 bases, with 20 bases between. DNA for the CDR3: TGTGCCAGCAGACGAGGACGGAGGGACACGGATGGCTACACCTTC. Amino acids: CASRRGRRDTDGYTF.

CDR3 bases: TGCGCCAGCAGCCTCCTACTAGCGAGTTACACAGATACGCAGTATTTT. The encoded protein is CASSLLLASYTDTQYF. The chain has TRBV5-1 and TRBJ2-3; 7 nucleotides line up with TRBD2. With V trimmed by 4 bases and J by 2 bases, 10 bases remained unmatched. Per the germline V gene, CDR1 is SGHRS and CDR2 is YFSETQ. This CDR3 contains 16 residues.

V is TRBV5-1 and J is TRBJ1-5; D is possibly TRBD1 (5 bases). Looked up from germline, CDR1 is SGHRS and CDR2 is YFSETQ. The V end was cut by 3 bases, the J end by 0 bases, with 7 bases between. The CDR3 is 14 residues long. CDR3 protein: CASSSGPSNQPQHF. As DNA, the CDR3 is TGCGCCAGCAGCTCGGGACCTAGCAATCAGCCCCAGCATTTT.

The chain joins TRBV5-1 to TRBJ1-2, with D possibly being TRBD1 (6 bases). Per germline, CDR1 SGHRS and CDR2 YFSETQ. Trimming left V 4 bases short and J 3 bases short, with 10 bases between. The CDR3 extends over 13 amino acids. The CDR3 is CASSTDSYYGYTF. For the CDR3, the DNA is TGCGCCAGCAGCACGGACAGCTACTATGGCTACACCTTC.

The genes are TRBV7-9 and TRBJ1-5; 7 bases line up with TRBD1. V was clipped by 5 bases and J by 4 bases; unmatched bases: 8. Germline V gives CDR1 SEHNR, CDR2 FQNEAQ (reference sequence). This CDR3 is built from 15 residues. CDR3 nucleotide sequence: TGTGCCAGCAGCCCTGGACAGGCGTCGAATCAGCCCCAGCATTTT. Translation gives CASSPGQASNQPQHF.

The CDR3 is CASSLGRAATNEKLFF. The CDR3 nucleotides are TGCGCCAGCAGCTTGGGCAGGGCTGCAACTAATGAAAAACTGTTTTTT. The chain joins TRBV5-1 to TRBJ1-4; tentative D call: TRBD1 (5 bases). The CDR3 covers 16 residues. Per germline, CDR1 SGHRS and CDR2 YFSETQ. Trimming pared 0 bases from V and 0 bases from J, leaving 9 bases between.

This clone was picked up one time. V gene TRBV7-9 combines with J gene TRBJ2-3; D ambiguous. Trimming removed 3 bases at V and 4 bases at J, with 8 bases between. The CDR3 consists of 13 residues. Germline lookup yields CDR1 SEHNR and CDR2 FQNEAQ (reference sequence). This chain's CDR3 is CASSFTGSDTQYF. CDR3 DNA sequence: TGTGCCAGCAGCTTTACCGGGTCAGATACGCAGTATTTT.

With regard to this clone: Different DNA sequences within this sample yield the same CDR3. The J gene is TRBJ2-7, the V gene TRBV2, with D possibly TRBD2 on 5 matching bases. The length of the CDR3 is 13 residues. Per the germline V gene, CDR1 is SNHLY and CDR2 is FYNNEI. V gave up 6 bases and J gave up 6 bases, with 15 bases separating them. The CDR3 protein is CASSLGVGVEQYF. CDR3 DNA: TGTGCCAGCAGCCTCGGGGTCGGTGTCGAGCAGTACTTC.

The chain has TRBV5-8 and TRBJ2-5, with 8 nucleotides matching TRBD1. CDR1 and CDR2 (germline): SGHTS, YDEGEE. V shed 4 bases, J shed 1 base, and the junction held 6 bases outside the gene matches. The CDR3 runs to 15 residues. The CDR3 DNA sequence: TGTGCCAGCAGCCACGGGACAGGCCTCCAAGAGACCCAGTACTTC. It is translated as CASSHGTGLQETQYF.

This clone is a singleton in its sample. The chain carries TRBV4-1 and TRBJ2-3; the D is unclear. Germline values: CDR1 MGHRA, CDR2 YSYEKL. This CDR3 has 17 residues. V lost 3 bases to trimming and J lost 5 bases, with 21 bases between them. The CDR3 DNA sequence: TGCGCCAGCAGCCACCTCACAAGGAGAGGACGTAGAGATACGCAGTATTTT. This translates into CASSHLTRRGRRDTQYF.

The V gene is TRBV4-2, the J gene TRBJ2-1; 12 bases map to TRBD2. The J segment lost 8 bases and the V segment lost 4 bases, leaving 6 bases of the junction unmatched. CDR3 size: 15 residues. Germline V gene data show CDR1 as LGHNA and CDR2 as YNFKEQ. In DNA form, the CDR3 reads TGTGCCAGCAGCCTAGCCGGGACTAGCGGGTATGAGCAGTTCTTC. Amino acid sequence: CASSLAGTSGYEQFF.

The chain links TRBV5-1 to TRBJ1-2; tentatively, D is TRBD1 (5 bases). The CDR3 is made up of 16 amino acids. Trimming took off 0 bases at V and 5 bases at J, with 17 bases between the two ends. Looked up from germline, CDR1 is SGHRS and CDR2 is YFSETQ. CDR3 nucleotides: TGCGCCAGCAGCTTGGGTGACAGCATGCTCCTTTATGGCTACACCTTC. Protein product: CASSLGDSMLLYGYTF.

The chain combines TRBV28 with TRBJ1-2; the match to TRBD1 covers 11 bases. The CDR3 is made up of 15 amino acids. Germline-derived CDR1 and CDR2 are MDHEN and SYDVKM. V trimming: 5 bases; J trimming: 7 bases; junction bases outside the gene matches: 9. The CDR3 is CASSTSGTGGAGYTF. The DNA for the CDR3 is TGTGCCAGCAGTACATCCGGGACAGGGGGTGCTGGCTACACCTTC.

J is TRBJ1-1 and V is TRBV6-4; D is possibly TRBD1 (6 bases). V lost 0 bases to trimming and J lost 5 bases, with 7 bases between them. CDR3 length: 13 amino acids. Germline CDR1 is MRHNA and CDR2 is SNTAGT. CDR3 protein: CASSDSRGTEAFF. DNA for the CDR3: TGTGCCAGCAGTGACTCGAGGGGGACTGAAGCTTTCTTT.

The chain employs TRBV14 and TRBJ2-7; unclear D gene. V was clipped by 1 base and J by 0 bases, with 13 bases between them. The CDR3 extends over 16 amino acids. Germline values: CDR1 SGHDN, CDR2 FVKESK. The CDR3 region is CASSQVTLETSYEQYF. Written as DNA, the CDR3 is TGTGCCAGCAGCCAAGTTACCCTCGAGACCTCCTACGAGCAGTACTTC. The variable domain in full, completed from reference TRBV14 and TRBJ2-7, reads EAGVTQFPSHSVIEKGQTVTLRCDPISGHDNLYWYRRVMGKEIKFLLHFVKESKQDESGMPNNRFLAERTGGTYSTLKVQPAELEDSGVYFCASSQVTLETSYEQYFGPGTRLTVT.

The V call is TRBV13, the J call TRBJ1-4; perhaps TRBD1 as D (6 bases). The V gene lost 6 bases and the J gene lost 6 bases, with 11 bases spanning the gap. The CDR3 has 13 residues. CDR1 and CDR2 from the germline V gene are PRHDT and FYEKMQ (reference sequence). The CDR3 DNA sequence: TGTGCCAGCAGGGAAAGGGGGGATGAAAAACTGTTTTTT. As protein: CASRERGDEKLFF.

The V and J genes are TRBV29-1 and TRBJ2-7, with TRBD1 matching 11 bases. The length of the CDR3 is 14 residues. The germline gives CDR1 SQVTM, CDR2 ANQGSEA. The ends lost 7 bases at V and 0 bases at J; junction bases unmatched: 5. CDR3 amino acids: CSAGTGGSSYEQYF. As DNA, the CDR3 is TGCAGCGCCGGGACAGGGGGTTCCTCCTACGAGCAGTACTTC.

This chain joins TRBV6-5 and TRBJ1-5; maybe TRBD1 (5 bases). The CDR3 runs to 15 residues. Trimming stripped 7 bases from V and 5 bases from J, with 18 bases between. CDR1 is MNHEY and CDR2 is SVGAGI in the germline V gene. DNA for the CDR3: TGTGCCAGCACTAATCCGGGTCGGACATATCAGCCCCAGCATTTT. Translating it yields CASTNPGRTYQPQHF.

V and J are TRBV29-1 and TRBJ1-1; TRBD1 matches at 12 bases. The J segment lost 2 bases and the V segment lost 6 bases, leaving 22 bases of the junction unmatched. This CDR3 contains 20 residues. CDR1 is SQVTM, CDR2 ANQGSEA, per germline. This CDR3 is CSVPSYTPPGQGAANTEAFF. In DNA form, the CDR3 reads TGCAGCGTCCCGTCCTATACTCCGCCGGGACAGGGGGCGGCAAACACTGAAGCTTTCTTT. Using reference TRBV29-1 and TRBJ1-1 for the parts outside the CDR3, the full variable domain is SAVISQKPSRDICQRGTSLTIQCQVDSQVTMMFWYRQQPGQSLTLIATANQGSEATYESGFVIDKFPISRPNLTFSTLTVSNMSPEDSSIYLCSVPSYTPPGQGAANTEAFFGQGTRLTVV.

The chain carries TRBV5-1 and TRBJ2-3; 11 bases are shared with TRBD2. V lost 5 bases to trimming and J lost 5 bases; unmatched junction nucleotides: 13. Germline CDR1 is SGHRS and CDR2 is YFSETQ. This CDR3 is 17 amino acids long. CDR3 DNA sequence: TGCGCCAGCAGTCACGCCACTAGCGGGAGTACACGAGATACGCAGTATTTT. Encoded protein: CASSHATSGSTRDTQYF.

The table lists this clone with a few counts. The chain uses TRBV9 and TRBJ2-3; no reliable D call. Germline CDR1 reads SGDLS; CDR2 reads YYNGEE. This CDR3 spans 18 amino acids. The V and J ends lost 4 bases and 3 bases respectively, with 24 bases between them. CDR3 sequence: CASSHTKSRAYGTDTQYF. The CDR3 DNA follows: TGTGCCAGCAGCCATACCAAGTCCCGGGCTTACGGGACAGATACGCAGTATTTT. The full variable domain, with the rest looked up from reference TRBV9 and TRBJ2-3, is DSGVTQTPKHLITATGQRVTLRCSPRSGDLSVYWYQQSLDQGLQFLIQYYNGEERAKGNILERFSAQQFPDLHSELNLSSLELGDSALYFCASSHTKSRAYGTDTQYFGPGTRLTVL.

CDR3 sequence: CASSHSPGTGFDGELFF. The CDR3 bases are TGTGCCAGCAGCCATTCCCCCGGGACAGGGTTCGACGGGGAGCTGTTTTTT. This rearrangement joins TRBV14 to TRBJ2-2; TRBD1 agrees at 9 bases. Trimming at V came to 3 bases and at J to 7 bases, leaving 12 bases not matched to a gene. The CDR3 runs to 17 residues. Germline V gene sequence: CDR1 SGHDN, CDR2 FVKESK.

V and J are TRBV5-4 and TRBJ2-3; maybe TRBD2 (5 bases). This CDR3 comprises 15 residues. Trimming removed 1 base from V and 0 bases from J, with 9 bases in between. CDR1 and CDR2 from the germline V gene are SGHNT and YYREEE (reference sequence). The CDR3 here is CASSLTGRSTDTQYF. Here the CDR3 DNA reads TGTGCCAGCAGCTTGACGGGAAGGAGCACAGATACGCAGTATTTT.

This clone was found a few times. CDR3 sequence: CASSLLAGGPTETQYF. CDR3 in DNA: TGCGCCAGCAGCTTACTAGCGGGGGGGCCAACGGAGACCCAGTACTTC. This sequence joins TRBV5-1 and TRBJ2-5, with 13 bases matching TRBD2. The CDR3 is 16 amino acids. The V gene end was trimmed by 2 bases and the J gene end by 5 bases; junction bases not matched to a gene: 6. Per the germline V gene, CDR1 is SGHRS and CDR2 is YFSETQ. The variable domain in full, with the rest retrieved from reference TRBV5-1 and TRBJ2-5, is KAGVTQTPRYLIKTRGQQVTLSCSPISGHRSVSWYQQTPGQGLQFLFEYFSETQRNKGNFPGRFSGRQFSNSRSEMNVSTLELGDSALYLCASSLLAGGPTETQYFGPGTRLLVL.

The chain carries TRBV4-2 and TRBJ2-1; 9 bases line up with TRBD2. The V and J ends lost 2 bases and 4 bases, in that order; junction bases with no gene match: 9. CDR3 size: 17 residues. Germline V lookup: CDR1 LGHNA, CDR2 YNFKEQ. CDR3 sequence reads: CASSQRLTSGAYNEQFF. CDR3 coding DNA: TGTGCCAGCAGCCAAAGGTTGACTAGCGGAGCTTACAATGAGCAGTTCTTC.